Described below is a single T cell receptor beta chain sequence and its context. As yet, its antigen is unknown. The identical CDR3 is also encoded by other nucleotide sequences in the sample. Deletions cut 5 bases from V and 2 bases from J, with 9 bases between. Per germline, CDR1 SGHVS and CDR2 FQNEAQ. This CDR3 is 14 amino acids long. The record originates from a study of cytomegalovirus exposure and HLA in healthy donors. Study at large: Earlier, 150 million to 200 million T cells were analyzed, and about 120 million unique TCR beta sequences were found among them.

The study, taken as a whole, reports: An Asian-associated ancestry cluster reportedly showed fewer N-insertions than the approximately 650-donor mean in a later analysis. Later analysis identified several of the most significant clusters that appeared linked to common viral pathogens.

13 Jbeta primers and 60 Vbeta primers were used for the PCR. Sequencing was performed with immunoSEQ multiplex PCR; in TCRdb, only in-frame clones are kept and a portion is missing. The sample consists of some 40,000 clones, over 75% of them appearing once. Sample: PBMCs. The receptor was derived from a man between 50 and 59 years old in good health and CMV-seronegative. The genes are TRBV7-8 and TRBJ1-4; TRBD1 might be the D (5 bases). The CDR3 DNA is TGTGCCAGCAGCCCAGGGTTGACTAATGAAAAACTGTTTTTT. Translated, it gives CASSPGLTNEKLFF.